A selection of T cell receptor beta chains follows, all from one sample in a study of shared clonotypes between healthy human individuals. Using immunoSEQ multiplex PCR, the repertoire was profiled, and TCRdb retains in-frame clones only, with some absent. The table lists roughly 2,300,000 clones, 80% to 95% of them singletons. Source material: naive CD4+ T cells from PBMCs. The origin of the receptors is a young man in good health. Some clones in this sample may be carry-over from other donors' samples. Each CDR3 is given with its conserved first and last residue.

J gene	V gene	CDR3 protein
TRBJ1-2	TRBV6-5	CASSSFRGLGGYTF
TRBJ2-2	TRBV18	CASSPPAGELFF
TRBJ2-7	TRBV6-6	CASSPGTGLEQYF
TRBJ2-3	TRBV9	CASSPSAGVLDTQYF
TRBJ1-1	TRBV5-6	CASSPGSGAGLGTEAFF
TRBJ2-2	TRBV29-1	CSVTGTVNTGELFF
TRBJ2-7	TRBV6-6	CASQARTGTYEQYF
TRBJ1-2	TRBV7-9	CASSLGGAFGYTF
TRBJ2-5	TRBV4-1	CASSANTGGRQETQYF
TRBJ1-3	TRBV18	CASSATGSSGNTIYF
TRBJ2-1	TRBV11-2	CASSLGQGRNNEQFF
TRBJ1-2	TRBV2	CASRYLDRGYTF
TRBJ1-5	TRBV2	CASKTQSNQPQHF
TRBJ1-4	TRBV25-1	CASSGDRANEKLFF
TRBJ2-5	TRBV11-2	CASSPLMYQETQYF
TRBJ1-1	TRBV6-5	CASSTGLAEAFF
TRBJ2-7	TRBV4-2	CASSQDSANRAEQYF
TRBJ2-1	TRBV9	CASSVAPQGLVYNEQFF
TRBJ2-3	TRBV4-1	CASRLGLPSTPDTQYF
TRBJ1-4	TRBV19	CASSMGGPSTANEKLFF
TRBJ2-2	TRBV2	CASSDRGRATGELFF
TRBJ2-7	TRBV5-1	CASSQGDSSYEQYF
TRBJ2-5	TRBV18	CASSPGLAVFSQETQYF
TRBJ2-7	TRBV5-1	CASSLVVSSSYEQYF
TRBJ1-2	TRBV28	CASSPLDRQDSNYGYTF
TRBJ2-7	TRBV6-5	CAIRYSADEYEQYF
TRBJ1-2	TRBV28	CASSFRGYGYTF
TRBJ2-7	TRBV19	CASSMSTGNSYEQYF
TRBJ1-3	TRBV28	CASSSGSRVWTGNTIYF
TRBJ1-1	TRBV18	CASSPPSYAAEAFF
TRBJ2-5	TRBV30	CAWSGGLRETQYF
TRBJ2-3	TRBV9	CASSARQYTDTQYF
TRBJ2-6	TRBV9	CASSVSTGANVLTF
TRBJ2-6	TRBV19	CASSMRPSGANVLTF
TRBJ2-2	TRBV14	CASSQRTGSNTGELFF
TRBJ1-3	TRBV28	CASSSNLGTVQREGNTIYF
TRBJ1-1	TRBV18	CASSQKQGATEAFF
TRBJ1-2	TRBV7-2	CASSPATGTYGYTF
TRBJ1-5	TRBV18	CASSPRGTKNQPQHF
TRBJ2-3	TRBV7-9	CASSNPTTGRDTQYF
TRBJ2-1	TRBV6-1	CASSERLAAYNEQFF